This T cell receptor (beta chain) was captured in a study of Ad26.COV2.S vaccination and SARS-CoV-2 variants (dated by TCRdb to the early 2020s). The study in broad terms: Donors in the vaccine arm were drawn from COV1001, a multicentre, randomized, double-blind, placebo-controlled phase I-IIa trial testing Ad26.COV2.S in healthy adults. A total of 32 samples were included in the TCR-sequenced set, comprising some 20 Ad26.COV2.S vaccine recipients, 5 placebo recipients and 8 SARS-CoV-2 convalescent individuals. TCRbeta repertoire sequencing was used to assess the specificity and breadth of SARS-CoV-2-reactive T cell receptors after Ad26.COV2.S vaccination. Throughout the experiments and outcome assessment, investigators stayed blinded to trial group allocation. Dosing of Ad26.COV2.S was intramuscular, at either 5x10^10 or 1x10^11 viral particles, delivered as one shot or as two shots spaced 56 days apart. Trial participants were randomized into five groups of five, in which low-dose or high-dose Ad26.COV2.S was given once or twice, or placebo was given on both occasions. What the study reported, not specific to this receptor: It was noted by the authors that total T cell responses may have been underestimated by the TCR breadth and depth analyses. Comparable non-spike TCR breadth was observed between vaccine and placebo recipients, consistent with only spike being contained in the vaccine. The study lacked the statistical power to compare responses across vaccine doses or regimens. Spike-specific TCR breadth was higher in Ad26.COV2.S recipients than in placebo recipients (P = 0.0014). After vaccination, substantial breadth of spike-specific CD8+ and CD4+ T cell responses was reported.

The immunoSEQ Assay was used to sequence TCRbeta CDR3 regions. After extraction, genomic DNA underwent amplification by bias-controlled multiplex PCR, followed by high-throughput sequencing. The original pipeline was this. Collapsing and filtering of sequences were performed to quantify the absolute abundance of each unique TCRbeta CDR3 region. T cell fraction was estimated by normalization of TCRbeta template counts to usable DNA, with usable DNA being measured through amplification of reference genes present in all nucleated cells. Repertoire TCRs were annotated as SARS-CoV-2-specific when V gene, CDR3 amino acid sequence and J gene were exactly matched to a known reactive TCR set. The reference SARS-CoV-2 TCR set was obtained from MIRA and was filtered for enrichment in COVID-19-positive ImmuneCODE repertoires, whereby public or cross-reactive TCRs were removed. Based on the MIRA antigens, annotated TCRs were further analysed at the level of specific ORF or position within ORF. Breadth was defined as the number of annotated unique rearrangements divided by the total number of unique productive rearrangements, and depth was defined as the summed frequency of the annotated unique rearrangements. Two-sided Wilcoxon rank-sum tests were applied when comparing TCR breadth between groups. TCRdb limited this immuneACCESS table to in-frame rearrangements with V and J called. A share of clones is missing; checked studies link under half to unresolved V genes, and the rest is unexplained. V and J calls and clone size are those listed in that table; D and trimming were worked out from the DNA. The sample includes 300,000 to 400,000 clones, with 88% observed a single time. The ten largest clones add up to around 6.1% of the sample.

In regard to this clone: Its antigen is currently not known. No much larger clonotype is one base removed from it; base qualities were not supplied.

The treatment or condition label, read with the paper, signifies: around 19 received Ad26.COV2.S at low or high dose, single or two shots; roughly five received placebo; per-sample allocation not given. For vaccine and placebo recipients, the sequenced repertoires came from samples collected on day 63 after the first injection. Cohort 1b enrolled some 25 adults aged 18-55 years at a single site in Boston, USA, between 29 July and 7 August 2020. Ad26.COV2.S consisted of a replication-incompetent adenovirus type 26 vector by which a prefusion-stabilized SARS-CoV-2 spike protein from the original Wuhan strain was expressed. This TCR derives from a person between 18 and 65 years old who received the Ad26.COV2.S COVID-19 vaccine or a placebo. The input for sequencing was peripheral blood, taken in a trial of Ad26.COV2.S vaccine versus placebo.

The CDR3 in this case is CASSSGEVYEQFF. The nucleotide sequence is TGTGCCAGCAGCTCAGGGGAGGTATATGAGCAGTTCTTC. The chain couples TRBV7-9 to TRBJ2-1; the D segment is perhaps TRBD1 or TRBD2, each sharing 6 matched bases. Including the terminal cysteine and phenylalanine, the CDR3 comprises 13 residues. Of the read, only the CDR3 DNA is kept; its 39 bases are in frame from base 1. CDR1 and CDR2 are read off the germline V gene (reference sequence) as SEHNR and FQNEAQ. V lost 4 bases and J lost 8 bases; the stretch between them is 12 bases long.